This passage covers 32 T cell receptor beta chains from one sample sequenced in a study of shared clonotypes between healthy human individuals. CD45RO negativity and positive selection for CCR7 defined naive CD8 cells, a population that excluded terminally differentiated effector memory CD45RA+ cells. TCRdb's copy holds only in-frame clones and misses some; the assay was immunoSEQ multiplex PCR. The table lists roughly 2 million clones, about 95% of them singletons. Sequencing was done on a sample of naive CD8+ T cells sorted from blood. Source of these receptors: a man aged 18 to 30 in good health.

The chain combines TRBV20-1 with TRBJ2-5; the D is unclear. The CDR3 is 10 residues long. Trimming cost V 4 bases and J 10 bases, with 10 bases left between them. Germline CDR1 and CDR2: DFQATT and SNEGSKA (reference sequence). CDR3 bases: TGCAGTGCTACAGAGTCGGTCCAGTACTTC. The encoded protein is CSATESVQYF.

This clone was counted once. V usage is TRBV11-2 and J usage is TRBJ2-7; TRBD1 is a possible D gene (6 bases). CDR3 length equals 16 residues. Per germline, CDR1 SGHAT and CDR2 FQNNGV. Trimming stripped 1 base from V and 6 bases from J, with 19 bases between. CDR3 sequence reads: CASSLVGQSLDGEQYF. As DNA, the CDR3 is TGTGCCAGCAGCTTAGTAGGACAGAGCCTGGATGGCGAGCAGTACTTC. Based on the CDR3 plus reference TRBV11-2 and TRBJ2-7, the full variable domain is EAGVAQSPRYKIIEKRQSVAFWCNPISGHATLYWYQQILGQGPKLLIQFQNNGVVDDSQLPKDRFSAERLKGVDSTLKIQPAKLEDSAVYLCASSLVGQSLDGEQYFGPGTRLTVT.

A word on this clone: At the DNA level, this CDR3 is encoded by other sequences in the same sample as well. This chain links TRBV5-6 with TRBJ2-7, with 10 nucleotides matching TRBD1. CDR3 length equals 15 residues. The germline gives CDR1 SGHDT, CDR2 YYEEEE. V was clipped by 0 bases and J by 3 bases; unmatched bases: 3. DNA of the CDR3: TGTGCCAGCAGCTTGGAGGGACAGGGGTACTACGAGCAGTACTTC. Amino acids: CASSLEGQGYYEQYF. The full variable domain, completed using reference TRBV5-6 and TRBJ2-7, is DAGVTQSPTHLIKTRGQQVTLRCSPKSGHDTVSWYQQALGQGPQFIFQYYEEEERQRGNFPDRFSGHQFPNYSSELNVNALLLGDSALYLCASSLEGQGYYEQYFGPGTRLTVT.

The chain's CDR3 is CAWSPGSGQETQYF. The CDR3, as DNA: TGTGCCTGGAGTCCCGGGAGCGGCCAAGAGACCCAGTACTTC. The chain has TRBV30 and TRBJ2-5, with D maybe TRBD2 (6 bases). The germline CDR1 and CDR2 sequences are GTSNPN and SVGIG (reference sequence). The CDR3 extends over 14 amino acids. The V end lost 2 bases, the J end lost 1 base, and 11 bases lay between the germline ends.

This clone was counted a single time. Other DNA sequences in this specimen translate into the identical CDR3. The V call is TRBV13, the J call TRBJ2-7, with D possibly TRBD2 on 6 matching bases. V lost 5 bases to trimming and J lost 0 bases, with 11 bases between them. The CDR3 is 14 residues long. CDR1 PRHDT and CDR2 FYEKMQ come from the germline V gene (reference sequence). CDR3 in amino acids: CASSPPGGSYEQYF. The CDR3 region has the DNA TGTGCCAGCAGCCCACCCGGGGGCTCCTACGAGCAGTACTTC.

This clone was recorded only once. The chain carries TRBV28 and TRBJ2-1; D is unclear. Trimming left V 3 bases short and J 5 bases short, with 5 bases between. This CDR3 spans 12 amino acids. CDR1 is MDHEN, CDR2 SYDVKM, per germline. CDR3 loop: CASSFANNEQFF. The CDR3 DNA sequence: TGTGCCAGCAGTTTTGCGAACAATGAGCAGTTCTTC.

The CDR3 bases are TGCGCCAGCAGCCAAGATGAAGTGACAAGGGATGAGCAGTTCTTC. It yields the protein CASSQDEVTRDEQFF. This chain links TRBV4-1 with TRBJ2-1; D unclear. From germline, CDR1 is MGHRA and CDR2 YSYEKL. The CDR3 contains 15 residues. Trimming took off 0 bases at V and 8 bases at J, with 14 bases between the two ends.

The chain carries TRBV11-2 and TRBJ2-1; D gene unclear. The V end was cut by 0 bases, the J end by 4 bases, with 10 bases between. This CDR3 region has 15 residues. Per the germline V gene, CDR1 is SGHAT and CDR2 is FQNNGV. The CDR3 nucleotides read TGTGCCAGCAGCTTAGATCATAACCCTTACAATGAGCAGTTCTTC. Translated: CASSLDHNPYNEQFF.

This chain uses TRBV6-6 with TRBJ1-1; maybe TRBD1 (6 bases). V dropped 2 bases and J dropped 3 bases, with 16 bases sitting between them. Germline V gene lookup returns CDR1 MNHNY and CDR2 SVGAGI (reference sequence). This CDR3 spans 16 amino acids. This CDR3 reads CASSYHPRTAHTEAFF. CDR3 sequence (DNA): TGTGCCAGCAGTTACCATCCCCGGACAGCTCACACTGAAGCTTTCTTT.

The CDR3 region has the DNA TGTGCCAGCAGCGTCGCCGGGACTAGCGCCACCGGGGAGCTGTTTTTT. Amino acid sequence: CASSVAGTSATGELFF. The chain has TRBV9 and TRBJ2-2; 10 bases map to TRBD2. This CDR3 region has 16 residues. Germline V gene lookup returns CDR1 SGDLS and CDR2 YYNGEE. V lost 2 bases and J lost 4; bases outside the gene matches: 5.

In DNA form, the CDR3 reads TGTGCCAGCAGCTTAGGTGGTGAGGGGGAGACCCAGTACTTC. This codes for CASSLGGEGETQYF. V usage is TRBV13 and J usage is TRBJ2-5, with D perhaps being TRBD1 or TRBD2 (5 bases each). This CDR3 is built from 14 residues. Germline lookup yields CDR1 PRHDT and CDR2 FYEKMQ (reference sequence). The germline V and J ends were trimmed by 0 bases and 5 bases, with 10 bases remaining between them.

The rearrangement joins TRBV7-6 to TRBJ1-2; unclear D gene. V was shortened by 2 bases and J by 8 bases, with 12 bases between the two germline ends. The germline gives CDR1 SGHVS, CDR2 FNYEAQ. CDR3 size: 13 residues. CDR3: CASSLIGDGGYTF. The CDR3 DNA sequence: TGTGCCAGCAGCTTAATTGGTGACGGAGGCTACACCTTC. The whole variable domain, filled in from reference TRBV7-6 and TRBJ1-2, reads GAGVSQSPRYKVTKRGQDVALRCDPISGHVSLYWYRQALGQGPEFLTYFNYEAQQDKSGLPNDRFSAERPEGSISTLTIQRTEQRDSAMYRCASSLIGDGGYTFGSGTRLTVV.

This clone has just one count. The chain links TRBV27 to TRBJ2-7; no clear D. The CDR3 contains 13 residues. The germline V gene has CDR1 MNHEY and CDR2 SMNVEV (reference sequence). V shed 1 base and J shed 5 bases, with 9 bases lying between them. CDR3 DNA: TGTGCCAGCAGTTTATGGGGTCCCCACGAGCAGTACTTC. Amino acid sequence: CASSLWGPHEQYF.

CDR3 nucleotide sequence: TGCGCCAGCAGCTTGGCCTGGGGAGGTTCCTACGAGCAGTACTTC. It specifies CASSLAWGGSYEQYF. The chain uses TRBV5-1 and TRBJ2-7; a possible D gene is TRBD2 (6 bases). Trimming stripped 0 bases from V and 1 base from J, with 11 bases between. This CDR3 spans 15 amino acids. Germline loops: CDR1 SGHRS, CDR2 YFSETQ.

CDR3 nucleotides: TGTGCCAGTAGTATCCCGGGAAATAATGAAAAACTGTTTTTT. This sequence encodes CASSIPGNNEKLFF. The chain has TRBV19 and TRBJ1-4; D call uncertain. V was clipped by 3 bases and J by 4 bases, with 9 bases between them. CDR1 is LNHDA, CDR2 SQIVND, per germline (reference sequence). This CDR3 region has 14 residues.

CDR3 bases: TGTGCCAGCCGGACAGATAACACCGGGGAGCTGTTTTTT. It encodes CASRTDNTGELFF. The rearrangement links TRBV6-5 to TRBJ2-2, with D possibly TRBD1 on 6 matching bases. Trimming took 8 bases from V and 2 from J, leaving 9 bases between them. This CDR3 spans 13 amino acids. Germline V gene sequence: CDR1 MNHEY, CDR2 SVGAGI.

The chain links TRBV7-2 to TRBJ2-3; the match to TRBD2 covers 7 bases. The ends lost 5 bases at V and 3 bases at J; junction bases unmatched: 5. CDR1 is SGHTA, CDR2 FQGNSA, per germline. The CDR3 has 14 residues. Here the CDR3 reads CASSVVAGTDTQYF. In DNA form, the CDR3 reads TGTGCCAGCAGCGTTGTAGCGGGTACAGATACGCAGTATTTT.

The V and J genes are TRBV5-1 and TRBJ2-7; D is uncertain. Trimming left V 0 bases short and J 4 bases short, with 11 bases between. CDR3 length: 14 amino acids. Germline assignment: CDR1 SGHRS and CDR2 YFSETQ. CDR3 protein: CASSLGPGWYEQYF. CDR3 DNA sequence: TGCGCCAGCAGCTTGGGGCCAGGATGGTACGAGCAGTACTTC. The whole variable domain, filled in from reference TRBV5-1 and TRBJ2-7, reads KAGVTQTPRYLIKTRGQQVTLSCSPISGHRSVSWYQQTPGQGLQFLFEYFSETQRNKGNFPGRFSGRQFSNSRSEMNVSTLELGDSALYLCASSLGPGWYEQYFGPGTRLTVT.

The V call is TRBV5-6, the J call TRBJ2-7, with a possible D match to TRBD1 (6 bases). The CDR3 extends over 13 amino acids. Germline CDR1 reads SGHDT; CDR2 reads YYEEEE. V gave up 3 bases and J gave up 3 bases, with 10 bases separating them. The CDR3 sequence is CASSYGTLYEQYF. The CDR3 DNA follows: TGTGCCAGCAGCTACGGGACACTCTACGAGCAGTACTTC.

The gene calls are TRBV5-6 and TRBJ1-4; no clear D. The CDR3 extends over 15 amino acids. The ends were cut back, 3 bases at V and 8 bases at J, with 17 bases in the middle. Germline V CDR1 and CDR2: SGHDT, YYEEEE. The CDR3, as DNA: TGTGCCAGCAGCTCGGACGTAACCTTCGGGGAAAAACTGTTTTTT. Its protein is CASSSDVTFGEKLFF.

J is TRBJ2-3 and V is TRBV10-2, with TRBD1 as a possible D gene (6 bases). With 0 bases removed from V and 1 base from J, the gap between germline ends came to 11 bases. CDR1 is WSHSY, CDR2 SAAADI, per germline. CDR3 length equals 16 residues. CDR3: CASSESLKGGTDTQYF. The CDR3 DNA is TGCGCCAGCAGTGAGTCCCTCAAGGGGGGCACAGATACGCAGTATTTT.

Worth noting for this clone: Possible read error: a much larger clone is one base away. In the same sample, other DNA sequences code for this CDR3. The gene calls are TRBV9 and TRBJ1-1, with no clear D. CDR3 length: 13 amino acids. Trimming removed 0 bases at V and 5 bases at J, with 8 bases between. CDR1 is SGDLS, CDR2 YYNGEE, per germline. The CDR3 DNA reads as TGTGCCAGCAGCGTAGGAGGAAAAACTGAAGCTTTCTTT. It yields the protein CASSVGGKTEAFF.

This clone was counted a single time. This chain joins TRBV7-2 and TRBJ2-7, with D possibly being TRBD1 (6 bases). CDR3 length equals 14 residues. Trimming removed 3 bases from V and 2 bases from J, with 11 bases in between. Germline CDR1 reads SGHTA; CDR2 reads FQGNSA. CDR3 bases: TGTGCCAGCAGCTTTCCAGGGGAGCCCTACGAGCAGTACTTC. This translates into CASSFPGEPYEQYF.

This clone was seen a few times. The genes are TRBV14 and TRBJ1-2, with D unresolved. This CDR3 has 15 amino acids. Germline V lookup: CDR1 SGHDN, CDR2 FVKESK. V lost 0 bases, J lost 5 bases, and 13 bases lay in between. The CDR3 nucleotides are TGTGCCAGCAGCCAAGATGTCGTGGACCCGTATGGCTACACCTTC. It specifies CASSQDVVDPYGYTF. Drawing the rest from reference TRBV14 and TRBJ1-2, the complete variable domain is EAGVTQFPSHSVIEKGQTVTLRCDPISGHDNLYWYRRVMGKEIKFLLHFVKESKQDESGMPNNRFLAERTGGTYSTLKVQPAELEDSGVYFCASSQDVVDPYGYTFGSGTRLTVV.

For the CDR3, the DNA is TGTGCCAGCAGCGTAGCGGGGTCCTACGAGCAGTACTTC. It specifies CASSVAGSYEQYF. This chain connects TRBV2 to TRBJ2-7; the match to TRBD2 covers 8 bases. Germline V gene data show CDR1 as SNHLY and CDR2 as FYNNEI. After removal of 6 bases from V and 1 base from J, the junction contained 2 bases not matched to a gene. The length of the CDR3 is 13 residues.

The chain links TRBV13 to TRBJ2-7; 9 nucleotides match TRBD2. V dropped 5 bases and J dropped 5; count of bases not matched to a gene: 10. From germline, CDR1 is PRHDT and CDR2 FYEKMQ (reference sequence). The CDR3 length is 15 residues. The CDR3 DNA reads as TGTGCCAGCAGCACGATAGCGGGAGCGAGCCACGAGCAGTACTTC. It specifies CASSTIAGASHEQYF.

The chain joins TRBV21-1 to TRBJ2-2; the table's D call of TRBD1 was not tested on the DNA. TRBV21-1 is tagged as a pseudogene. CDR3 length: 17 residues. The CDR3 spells CASSKDARTGTTGELFF. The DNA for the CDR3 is TGTGCCAGCAGCAAAGATGCGAGGACAGGGACCACCGGGGAGCTGTTTTTT.

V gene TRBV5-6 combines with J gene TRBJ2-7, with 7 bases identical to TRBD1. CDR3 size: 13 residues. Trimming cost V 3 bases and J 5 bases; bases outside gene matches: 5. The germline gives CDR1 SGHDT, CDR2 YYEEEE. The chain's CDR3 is CASSSDRDHEQYF. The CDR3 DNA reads TGTGCCAGCAGCTCTGACAGGGATCACGAGCAGTACTTC.

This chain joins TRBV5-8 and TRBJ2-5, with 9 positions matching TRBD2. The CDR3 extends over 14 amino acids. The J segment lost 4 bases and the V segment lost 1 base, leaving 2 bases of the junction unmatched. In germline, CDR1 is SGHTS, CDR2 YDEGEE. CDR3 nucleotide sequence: TGTGCCAGCAGCTTGATACTAGCGGGAGAGACCCAGTACTTC. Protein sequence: CASSLILAGETQYF.

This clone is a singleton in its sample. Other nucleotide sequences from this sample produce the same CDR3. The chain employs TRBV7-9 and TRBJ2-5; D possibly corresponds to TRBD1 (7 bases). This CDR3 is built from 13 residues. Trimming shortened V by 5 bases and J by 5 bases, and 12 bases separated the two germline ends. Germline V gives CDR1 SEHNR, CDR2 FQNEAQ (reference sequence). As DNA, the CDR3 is TGTGCCAGCAGCCCACCAGGGGGGGAGACCCAGTACTTC. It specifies CASSPPGGETQYF.

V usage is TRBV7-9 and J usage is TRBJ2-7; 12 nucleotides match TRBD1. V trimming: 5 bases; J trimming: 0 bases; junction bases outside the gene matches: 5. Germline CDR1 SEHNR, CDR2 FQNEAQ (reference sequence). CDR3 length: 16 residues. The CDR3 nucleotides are TGTGCCAGCAGCCCAAGGGACAGGGGGCTCTCCTACGAGCAGTACTTC. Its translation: CASSPRDRGLSYEQYF. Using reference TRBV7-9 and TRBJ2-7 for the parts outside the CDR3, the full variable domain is DTGVSQNPRHKITKRGQNVTFRCDPISEHNRLYWYRQTLGQGPEFLTYFQNEAQLEKSRLLSDRFSAERPKGSFSTLEIQRTEQGDSAMYLCASSPRDRGLSYEQYFGPGTRLTVT.

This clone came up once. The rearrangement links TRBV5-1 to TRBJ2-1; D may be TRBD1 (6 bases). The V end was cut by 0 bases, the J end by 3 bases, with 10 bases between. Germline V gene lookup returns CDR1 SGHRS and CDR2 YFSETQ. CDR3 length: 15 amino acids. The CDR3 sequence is CASSLENRDYNEQFF. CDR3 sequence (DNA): TGCGCCAGCAGCTTGGAGAACAGGGACTACAATGAGCAGTTCTTC.